A single sample gave rise to the 6 T cell receptor beta chains below, sequenced in a study of OX40 agonist ivuxolimab in advanced cancers. Profiling relied on immunoSEQ multiplex PCR, and the TCRdb table lists in-frame clones only, not all of them. This table has more than 60,000 clones, around 94% appearing once. Source: CD4+ or CD8+ T cells sorted from blood, taken in a trial of the OX40 agonist ivuxolimab. The receptors here all came from an adult with an advanced solid tumor such as melanoma, head and neck, liver or kidney cancer.

The chain employs TRBV11-3 and TRBJ2-7; the match to TRBD1 covers 9 bases. V lost 5 bases to trimming and J lost 3 bases; unmatched junction nucleotides: 8. The CDR3 extends over 15 amino acids. Germline lookup yields CDR1 SGHNT and CDR2 YENEEA. CDR3 DNA: TGTGCCAGCAGCGAAAAGGACAGGGGAGGCTACGAGCAGTACTTC. This translates into CASSEKDRGGYEQYF.

The chain joins TRBV18 to TRBJ2-5, with a weak D call TRBD1 (5 bases). With 2 bases removed from V and 5 bases from J, the gap between germline ends came to 15 bases. Per germline, CDR1 KGHSH and CDR2 LQKENI. CDR3 size: 15 residues. Here the CDR3 DNA reads TGTGCCAGCTCACCATCCCAGGGTGAGGTGGAGACCCAGTACTTC. This encodes CASSPSQGEVETQYF.

The J gene is TRBJ1-1, the V gene TRBV10-3, with 7 bases aligning to TRBD1. The trim removed 2 bases at V and 0 bases at J, leaving 0 bases unmatched. The CDR3 consists of 14 residues. CDR1 and CDR2 (germline): ENHRY, SYGVKD. CDR3 region: CAISEDRVNTEAFF. CDR3 coding DNA: TGTGCCATCAGTGAGGACAGGGTGAACACTGAAGCTTTCTTT.

The J gene is TRBJ2-7, the V gene TRBV27; unclear D gene. The CDR3 is 14 residues long. Germline assignment: CDR1 MNHEY and CDR2 SMNVEV (reference sequence). Trimming pared 3 bases from V and 2 bases from J, leaving 11 bases between. DNA for the CDR3: TGTGCCAGCAGTTTGGGCATAAAACCCTACGAGCAGTACTTC. Translation gives CASSLGIKPYEQYF.

V is TRBV30 and J is TRBJ2-5; 8 bases align to TRBD2. Germline values: CDR1 GTSNPN, CDR2 SVGIG (reference sequence). This CDR3 comprises 13 residues. V shed 6 bases and J 5 bases; nucleotides not matched to a gene: 8. The DNA for the CDR3 is TGTGCCTGTGGTGGCGGGAGGTTTGAGACCCAGTACTTC. This translates into CACGGGRFETQYF.

V and J are TRBV5-6 and TRBJ1-5; tentatively, D is TRBD1 (6 bases). The CDR3 runs to 16 residues. Per germline, CDR1 SGHDT and CDR2 YYEEEE. V was pared by 2 bases and J by 3 bases, with 15 bases between. The CDR3 loop reads CASSFWAGGNNQPQHF. In nucleotides, the CDR3 is TGTGCCAGCAGCTTCTGGGCGGGGGGCAACAATCAGCCCCAGCATTTT. The whole variable domain, remainder taken from reference TRBV5-6 and TRBJ1-5, is DAGVTQSPTHLIKTRGQQVTLRCSPKSGHDTVSWYQQALGQGPQFIFQYYEEEERQRGNFPDRFSGHQFPNYSSELNVNALLLGDSALYLCASSFWAGGNNQPQHFGDGTRLSIL.